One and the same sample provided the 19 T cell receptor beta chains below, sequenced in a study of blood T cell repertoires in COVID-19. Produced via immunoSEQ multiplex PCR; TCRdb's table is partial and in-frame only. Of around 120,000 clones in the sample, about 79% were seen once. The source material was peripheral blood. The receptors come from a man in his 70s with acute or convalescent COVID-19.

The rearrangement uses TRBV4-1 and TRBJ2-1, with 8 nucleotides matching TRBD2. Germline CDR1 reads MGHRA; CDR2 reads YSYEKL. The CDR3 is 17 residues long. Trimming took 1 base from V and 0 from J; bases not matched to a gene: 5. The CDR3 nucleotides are TGCGCCAGCAGCCAAGCTCGGGGGGGGTACTCCTACAATGAGCAGTTCTTC. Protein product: CASSQARGGYSYNEQFF.

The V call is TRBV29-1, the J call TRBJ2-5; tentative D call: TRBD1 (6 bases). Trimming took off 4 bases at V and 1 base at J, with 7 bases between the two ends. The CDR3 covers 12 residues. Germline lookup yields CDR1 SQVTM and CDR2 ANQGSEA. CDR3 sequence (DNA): TGCAGCGTTGCGGACAGCCAAGAGACCCAGTACTTC. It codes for CSVADSQETQYF.

The CDR3 DNA is TGTGCCAGTAGTATTATAGGGGGGGTGTTTCGTCAGCCCCAGCATTTT. It specifies CASSIIGGVFRQPQHF. The chain has TRBV19 and TRBJ1-5; possible D gene TRBD1, 6 bases. CDR3 length equals 16 residues. The ends were cut back, 3 bases at V and 6 bases at J, with 18 bases in the middle. Germline values: CDR1 LNHDA, CDR2 SQIVND (reference sequence). Looking up the rest from reference TRBV19 and TRBJ1-5 gives the full variable domain: DGGITQSPKYLFRKEGQNVTLSCEQNLNHDAMYWYRQDPGQGLRLIYYSQIVNDFQKGDIAEGYSVSREKKESFPLTVTSAQKNPTAFYLCASSIIGGVFRQPQHFGDGTRLSIL.

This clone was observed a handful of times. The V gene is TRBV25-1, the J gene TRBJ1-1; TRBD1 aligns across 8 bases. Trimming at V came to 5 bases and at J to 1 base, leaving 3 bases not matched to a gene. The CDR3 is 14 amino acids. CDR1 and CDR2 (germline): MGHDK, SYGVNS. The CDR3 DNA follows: TGTGCCAGCAGTAAACAGGGGGAGAACACTGAAGCTTTCTTT. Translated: CASSKQGENTEAFF.

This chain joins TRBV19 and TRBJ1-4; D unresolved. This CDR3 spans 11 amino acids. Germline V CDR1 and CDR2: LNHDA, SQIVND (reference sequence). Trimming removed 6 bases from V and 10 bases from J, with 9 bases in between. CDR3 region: CASRREVKLFF. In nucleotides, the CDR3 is TGTGCCAGTAGAAGAGAGGTAAAACTGTTTTTT.

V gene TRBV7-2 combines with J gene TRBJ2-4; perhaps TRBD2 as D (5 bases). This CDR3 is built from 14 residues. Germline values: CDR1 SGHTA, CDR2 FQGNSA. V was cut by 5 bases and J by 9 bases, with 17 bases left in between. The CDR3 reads CASSDGPGMGIQYF. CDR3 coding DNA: TGTGCCAGCAGCGATGGTCCGGGAATGGGCATTCAGTACTTC. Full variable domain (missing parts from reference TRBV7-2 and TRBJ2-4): GAGVSQSPSNKVTEKGKDVELRCDPISGHTALYWYRQSLGQGLEFLIYFQGNSAPDKSGLPSDRFSAERTGGSVSTLTIQRTQQEDSAVYLCASSDGPGMGIQYFGAGTRLSVL.

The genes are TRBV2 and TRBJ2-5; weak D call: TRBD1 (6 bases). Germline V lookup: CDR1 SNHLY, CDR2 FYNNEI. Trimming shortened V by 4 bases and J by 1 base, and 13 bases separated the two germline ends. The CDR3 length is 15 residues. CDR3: CASSGAGVGQETQYF. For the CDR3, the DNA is TGTGCCAGCAGTGGGGCAGGGGTAGGCCAAGAGACCCAGTACTTC. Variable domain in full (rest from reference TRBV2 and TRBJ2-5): EPEVTQTPSHQVTQMGQEVILRCVPISNHLYFYWYRQILGQKVEFLVSFYNNEISEKSEIFDDQFSVERPDGSNFTLKIRSTKLEDSAMYFCASSGAGVGQETQYFGPGTRLLVL.

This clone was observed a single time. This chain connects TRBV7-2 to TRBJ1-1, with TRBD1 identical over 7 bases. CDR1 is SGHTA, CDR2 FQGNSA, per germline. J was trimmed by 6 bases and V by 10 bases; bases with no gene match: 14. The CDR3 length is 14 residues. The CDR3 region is CATKKERGGPEAFF. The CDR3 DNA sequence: TGTGCCACCAAAAAGGAGCGAGGGGGCCCTGAAGCTTTCTTT.

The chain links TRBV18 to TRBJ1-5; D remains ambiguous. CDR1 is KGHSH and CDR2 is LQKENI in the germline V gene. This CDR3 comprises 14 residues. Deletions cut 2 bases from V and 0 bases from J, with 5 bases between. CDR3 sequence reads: CASSPEGSNQPQHF. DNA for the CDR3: TGTGCCAGCTCACCAGAGGGTAGCAATCAGCCCCAGCATTTT.

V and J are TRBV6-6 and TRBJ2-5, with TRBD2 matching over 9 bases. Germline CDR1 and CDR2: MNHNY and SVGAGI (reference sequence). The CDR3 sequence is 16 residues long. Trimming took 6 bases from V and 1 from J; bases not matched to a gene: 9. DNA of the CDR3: TGTGCCAGCAGCCAGGGGCGGGGGGGCCTCCAAGAGACCCAGTACTTC. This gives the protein CASSQGRGGLQETQYF.

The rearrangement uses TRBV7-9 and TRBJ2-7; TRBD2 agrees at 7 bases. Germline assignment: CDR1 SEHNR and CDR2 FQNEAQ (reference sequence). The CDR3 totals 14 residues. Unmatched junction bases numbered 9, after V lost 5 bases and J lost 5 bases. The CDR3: CASSRLGGSNEQYF. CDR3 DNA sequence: TGTGCCAGCAGCCGCCTGGGGGGGAGCAACGAGCAGTACTTC.

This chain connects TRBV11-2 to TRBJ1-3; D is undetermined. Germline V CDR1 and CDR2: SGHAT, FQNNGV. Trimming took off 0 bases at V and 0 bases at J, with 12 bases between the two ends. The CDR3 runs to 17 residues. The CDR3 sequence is CASSLEPGLDSGNTIYF. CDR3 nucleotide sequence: TGTGCCAGCAGCTTAGAGCCAGGCCTGGACTCTGGAAACACCATATATTTT.

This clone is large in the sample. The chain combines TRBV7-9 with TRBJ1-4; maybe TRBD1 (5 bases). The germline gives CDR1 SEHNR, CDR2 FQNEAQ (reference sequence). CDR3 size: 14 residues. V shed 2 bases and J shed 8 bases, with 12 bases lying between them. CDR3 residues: CASSLRREDEKLFF. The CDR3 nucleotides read TGTGCCAGCAGCTTACGCAGGGAGGACGAAAAACTGTTTTTT. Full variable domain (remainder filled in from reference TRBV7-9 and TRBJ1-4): DTGVSQNPRHKITKRGQNVTFRCDPISEHNRLYWYRQTLGQGPEFLTYFQNEAQLEKSRLLSDRFSAERPKGSFSTLEIQRTEQGDSAMYLCASSLRREDEKLFFGSGTQLSVL.

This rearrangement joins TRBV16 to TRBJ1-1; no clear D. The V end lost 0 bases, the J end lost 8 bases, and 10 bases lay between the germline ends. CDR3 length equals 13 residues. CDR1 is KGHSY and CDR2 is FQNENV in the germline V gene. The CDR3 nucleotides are TGTGCCAGCAGCCAATCTTTTGGCAGGGAAGCTTTCTTT. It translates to CASSQSFGREAFF.

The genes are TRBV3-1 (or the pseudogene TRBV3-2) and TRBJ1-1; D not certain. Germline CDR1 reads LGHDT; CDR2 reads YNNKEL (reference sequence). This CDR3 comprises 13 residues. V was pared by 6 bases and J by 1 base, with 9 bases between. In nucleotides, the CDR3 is TGTGCCAGCAGTATTGTCTGGAACACTGAAGCTTTCTTT. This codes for CASSIVWNTEAFF.

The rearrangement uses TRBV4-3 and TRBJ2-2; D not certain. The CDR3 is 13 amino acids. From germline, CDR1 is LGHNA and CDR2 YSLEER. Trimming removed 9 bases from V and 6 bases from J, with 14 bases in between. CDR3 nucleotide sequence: TGCGCCAGTAGCTATACCCCGGCCGGGGAGCTGTTTTTT. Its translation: CASSYTPAGELFF.

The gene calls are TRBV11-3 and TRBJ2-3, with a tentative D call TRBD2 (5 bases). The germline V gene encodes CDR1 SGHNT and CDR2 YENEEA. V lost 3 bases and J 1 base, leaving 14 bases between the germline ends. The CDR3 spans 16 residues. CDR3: CASSFDRGSGTDTQYF. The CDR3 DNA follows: TGTGCCAGCAGCTTTGATCGGGGTTCGGGCACAGATACGCAGTATTTT.

The CDR3 nucleotides are TGTGCCAGCAGCGTATCCGGGACTAGCGGGGCAGATGAGCAGTTCTTC. Protein: CASSVSGTSGADEQFF. The rearrangement joins TRBV11-3 to TRBJ2-1; 13 positions match TRBD2. With V trimmed by 5 bases and J by 8 bases, 9 bases remained unmatched. There are 16 residues in the CDR3. Per the germline V gene, CDR1 is SGHNT and CDR2 is YENEEA.

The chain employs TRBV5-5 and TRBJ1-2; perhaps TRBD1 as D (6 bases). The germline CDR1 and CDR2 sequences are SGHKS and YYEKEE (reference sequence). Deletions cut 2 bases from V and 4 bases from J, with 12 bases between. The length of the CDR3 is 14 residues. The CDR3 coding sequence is TGTGCCAGCAGCTTCGCAGGGGATATCTATGGCTACACCTTC. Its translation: CASSFAGDIYGYTF.